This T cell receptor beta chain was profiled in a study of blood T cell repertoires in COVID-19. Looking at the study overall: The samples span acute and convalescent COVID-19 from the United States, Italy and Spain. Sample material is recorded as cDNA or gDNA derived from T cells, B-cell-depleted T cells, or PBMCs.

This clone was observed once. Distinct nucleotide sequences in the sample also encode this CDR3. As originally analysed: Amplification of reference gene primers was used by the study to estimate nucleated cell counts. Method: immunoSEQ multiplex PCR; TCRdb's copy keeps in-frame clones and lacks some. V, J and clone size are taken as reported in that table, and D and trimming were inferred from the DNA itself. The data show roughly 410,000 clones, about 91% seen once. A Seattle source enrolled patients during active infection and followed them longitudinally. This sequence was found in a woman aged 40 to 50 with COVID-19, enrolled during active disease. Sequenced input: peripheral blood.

This CDR3 reads CASSLARGNTEAFF. The CDR3 region has the DNA TGCGCCAGCAGCTTGGCCAGGGGGAACACTGAAGCTTTCTTT. This sequence joins TRBV5-1 and TRBJ1-1, with a tentative D call TRBD1 (6 bases). The CDR3 consists of 14 residues. The V gene's germline CDR1 is SGHRS and CDR2 YFSETQ. Between the trimmed V and J ends, which lost 0 bases and 1 base, there was a span of 7 bases.